Below, 10 T cell receptor beta chains from the same sample are listed, as sequenced in a study of technical replicates of blood from a handful of donors. Repertoires were generated with immunoSEQ multiplex PCR, while TCRdb's copy carries only in-frame clones and drops some. The sample shows tens of thousands of clones, about 88% of them seen only once. Source material: T cells isolated from PBMCs. The source of these receptors is a human donor in good health.

This chain joins TRBV5-5 and TRBJ1-2, with 10 bases identical to TRBD1. Per germline, CDR1 SGHKS and CDR2 YYEKEE (reference sequence). The CDR3 is 15 amino acids. The V and J ends lost 3 bases and 5 bases, in that order; junction bases with no gene match: 7. CDR3 region: CASSSGTGAYYGYTF. The CDR3 DNA reads TGTGCCAGCAGCTCGGGGACAGGGGCTTATTATGGCTACACCTTC.

The chain combines TRBV7-9 with TRBJ2-3; 10 positions agree with TRBD1. The CDR3 has 17 amino acids. V shed 5 bases, J shed 4 bases, and the junction held 12 bases outside the gene matches. The V gene's germline CDR1 is SEHNR and CDR2 FQNEAQ (reference sequence). The CDR3 nucleotides read TGTGCCAGCAGCCCAAGTACCCGGGACAGGGGCGCAGATACGCAGTATTTT. It yields the protein CASSPSTRDRGADTQYF.

The chain combines TRBV5-1 with TRBJ2-7, with D perhaps TRBD1 (6 bases). This CDR3 region has 12 residues. Per the germline V gene, CDR1 is SGHRS and CDR2 is YFSETQ. V was trimmed by 3 bases and J by 4 bases, leaving 8 bases between them. The CDR3 region has the DNA TGCGCCAGCAGCTCTACAGGGTACGAGCAGTACTTC. It encodes CASSSTGYEQYF. The variable domain in full, completed from reference TRBV5-1 and TRBJ2-7, reads KAGVTQTPRYLIKTRGQQVTLSCSPISGHRSVSWYQQTPGQGLQFLFEYFSETQRNKGNFPGRFSGRQFSNSRSEMNVSTLELGDSALYLCASSSTGYEQYFGPGTRLTVT.

V and J are TRBV10-1 and TRBJ2-1, with 9 bases identical to TRBD2. Looked up from germline, CDR1 is WNHNN and CDR2 is SYGVQD (reference sequence). Germline trimming cut 5 bases from V and 7 bases from J; bases unmatched to any gene: 12. The length of the CDR3 is 16 residues. The CDR3 nucleotides are TGCGCCAGCAGTCCTGCGCGCGGGAGGGGGGGGAATGAGCAGTTCTTC. It yields the protein CASSPARGRGGNEQFF.

This chain joins TRBV19 and TRBJ1-5; perhaps TRBD1 as D (5 bases). This CDR3 contains 13 residues. The ends were cut back, 5 bases at V and 5 bases at J, with 10 bases in the middle. The germline gives CDR1 LNHDA, CDR2 SQIVND (reference sequence). This CDR3 is CASSPIRDQPQHF. The CDR3 DNA reads TGTGCCAGTAGTCCGATCAGGGATCAGCCCCAGCATTTT.

This clone was detected only once. The chain's CDR3 is CAISESILQAESYEQYF. The CDR3, as DNA: TGTGCCATCAGTGAGTCGATTTTACAGGCCGAGTCCTACGAGCAGTACTTC. This chain joins TRBV10-3 and TRBJ2-7; tentatively, D is TRBD1 (5 bases). The CDR3 has 17 residues. With 0 bases removed from V and 1 base from J, the gap between germline ends came to 16 bases. CDR1 is ENHRY, CDR2 SYGVKD, per germline.

The chain is built from TRBV4-1 and TRBJ2-2; tentative D call: TRBD2 (6 bases). This CDR3 has 16 residues. Germline values: CDR1 MGHRA, CDR2 YSYEKL. V was pared by 3 bases and J by 1 base, with 12 bases between. The CDR3 region has the DNA TGCGCCAGCAGCCACCCGATTAGCGGGAACACCGGGGAGCTGTTTTTT. Translated, it gives CASSHPISGNTGELFF.

The chain has TRBV9 and TRBJ2-1; perhaps TRBD2 as D (5 bases). V was trimmed by 2 bases and J by 6 bases, leaving 18 bases between them. In germline, CDR1 is SGDLS, CDR2 YYNGEE. This CDR3 is built from 16 residues. The CDR3 nucleotides read TGTGCCAGCAGCGTCACCGGCCGGGGATGGGGCAATGAGCAGTTCTTC. This translates into CASSVTGRGWGNEQFF.

The V call is TRBV6-6, the J call TRBJ2-6; D is possibly TRBD1 (6 bases). With 6 bases removed from V and 0 bases from J, the gap between germline ends came to 12 bases. Per germline, CDR1 MNHNY and CDR2 SVGAGI (reference sequence). The CDR3 runs 16 residues. Written as DNA, the CDR3 is TGTGCCAGCAGCGGACAGATGTACTCTGGGGCCAACGTCCTGACTTTC. This gives the protein CASSGQMYSGANVLTF.

The chain links TRBV25-1 to TRBJ2-1, with a weak D call TRBD2 (6 bases). The CDR3 runs 16 residues. CDR1 is MGHDK and CDR2 is SYGVNS in the germline V gene. Trimming stripped 8 bases from V and 4 bases from J, with 21 bases between. The CDR3 reads CASSLGPGTFYNEQFF. The CDR3 bases are TGTGCCAGCTCCCTAGGCCCCGGGACTTTTTACAATGAGCAGTTCTTC.